The T cell receptor (beta chain) described here comes from a study of blood T cell repertoires in COVID-19. Looking at the study overall: Both acute and convalescent COVID-19 samples were obtained from the United States, Italy and Spain. Sources were T cells, B-cell-depleted T cells, or PBMCs; the material itself was cDNA or gDNA.

This CDR3 is built from 13 residues. Trimming shortened V by 11 bases and J by 10 bases, and 21 bases separated the two germline ends. From germline, CDR1 is SEHNR and CDR2 FQNEAQ (reference sequence). Participants reported their clinical history, and cohort assignment relied on those reports. In the original processing: Amplified reference gene primers provided the basis for estimating nucleated cell counts. Assay: immunoSEQ multiplex PCR; the TCRdb copy retains only in-frame clones and omits some. D and trimming were read from the DNA, whereas the V and J calls and clone size are those reported in that table. The sample carries about 430,000 clones, nearly 90% recorded once.

This TCR was sampled from a woman aged 18-30 years who had been exposed to COVID-19. V is TRBV7-9 and J is TRBJ2-1, with a weak D call TRBD2 (6 bases). The sequenced sample was PBMCs or T cells enriched from blood (not recorded which). The CDR3 region is CAEPGLKLGEQFF. The CDR3 DNA reads as TGTGCCGAACCGGGACTGAAACTGGGGGAGCAGTTCTTC.